This T cell receptor (beta chain) derives from a study of shared clonotypes between healthy human individuals. V was cut by 8 bases and J by 5 bases, with 18 bases left in between. The CDR3 totals 14 residues. The germline V gene has CDR1 MDHEN and CDR2 SYDVKM. The test was conducted at deep level. Some clones are missing from TCRdb's copy, which holds only in-frame ones; the method was immunoSEQ multiplex PCR. The table lists a few million clones, 80% to 95% of them singletons. CD8 cells regarded as naive lacked CD45RO, were positively chosen for CCR7, and omitted terminally differentiated effector memory CD45RA+ cells. Adults of Caucasian background living in Nashville, Tennessee made up all donors. Points on this clone: The antigen remains unidentified.

Overall study findings and caveats: In general, naive subsets displayed greater estimated richness than memory subsets did.

This receptor was identified in a man between 18 and 35 years old in good health. Some clones in this sample may be carry-over from other donors' samples. The V gene is TRBV28, the J gene TRBJ1-2; D is possibly TRBD1 (5 bases). Sequencing was done on a sample of naive CD8+ T cells from PBMCs. The CDR3 region is CASQIEDSAYGYTF. The CDR3 nucleotides read TGTGCCAGCCAGATTGAAGACAGTGCATATGGCTACACCTTC.